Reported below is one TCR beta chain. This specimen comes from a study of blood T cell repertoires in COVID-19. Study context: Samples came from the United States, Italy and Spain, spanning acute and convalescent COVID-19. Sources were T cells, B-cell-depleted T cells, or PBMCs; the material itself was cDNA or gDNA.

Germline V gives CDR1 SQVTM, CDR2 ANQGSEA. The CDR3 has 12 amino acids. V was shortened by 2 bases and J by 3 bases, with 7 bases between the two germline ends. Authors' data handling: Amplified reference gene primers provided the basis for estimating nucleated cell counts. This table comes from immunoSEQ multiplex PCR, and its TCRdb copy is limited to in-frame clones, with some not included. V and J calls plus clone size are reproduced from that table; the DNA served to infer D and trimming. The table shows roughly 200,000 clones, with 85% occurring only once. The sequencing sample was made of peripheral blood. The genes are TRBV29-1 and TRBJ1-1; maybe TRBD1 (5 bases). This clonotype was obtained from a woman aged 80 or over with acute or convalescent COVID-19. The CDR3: CSVEQGYTEAFF. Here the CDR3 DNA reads TGCAGCGTTGAACAGGGATACACTGAAGCTTTCTTT.